The sequence of this T cell receptor (beta chain) was determined in a study of T cells after yellow fever vaccination (dated by TCRdb to the late 2010s). About the study as a whole: The SMART-Seq v4 Ultra Low Input RNA kit was used to prepare libraries from fractions with low cell numbers. Two healthy male donors made up the cohort, one aged 18 to 30 years and the other aged 30 to 40 years. To follow T-cell clones before and after primary and booster YFV17D yellow fever vaccination, bulk TCR alpha and beta repertoires were sequenced over time. Blood was drawn at multiple timepoints before and after primary and secondary immunization, with bulk PBMC replicates and cell subsets isolated. What the authors observed across the whole study: A small share of clonotypes was detected in both CD4 and CD8 compartments, with the overlap likely arising from convergent recombination. Only a couple of donors were included in the study, so the extent to which the findings can be generalized is limited. Computational filtering was needed because FACS-sorted repertoires could contain abundant contaminating clonotypes from the bulk population. After the booster, most of the clones that had expanded following primary vaccination were detected again (around 97% of CD4 and 88% of CD8), which suggests that memory was broadly maintained. The secondary T-cell response was weaker than the primary response but faster, peaking on day 5 instead of day 15.

This clonotype appeared many times. Its antigen remains unidentified. Base qualities were left out, and no much larger clone turns up one base away. TCR cDNA was made using 5'RACE template switching, a step that added a universal primer site and unique molecular identifiers. Priming of cDNA synthesis was performed from both the TCR alpha and TCR beta constant segments. Libraries were amplified in two PCR steps, with sample barcodes and sequencing adapters added in the second step. Sequencing of libraries was performed on Illumina HiSeq 2500 (2x100 bp) or NovaSeq (2x150 bp). As for how the authors treated the data: Demultiplexing of reads and collapsing into UMI consensus sequences were performed with MIGEC, and V(D)J alignment was carried out with MiXCR. Vaccine-responding clonotypes were defined with edgeR using replicate PBMC samples, requiring FDR below 0.01 and a log2 fold change above 5 up to day 15. CD4 or CD8 identity was assigned to each bulk clonotype according to whether the clonotype was present at higher abundance in the sequenced CD4 repertoire or the sequenced CD8 repertoire. TCRdb trimmed public reads at Q25 via fastp, called clones via MiXCR and kept in-frame beta chains. Rows with a matching CDR3 protein are joined into one entry that keeps the most common DNA and genes. None of the V and J calls come from the authors' own analysis; TCRdb made them. Within this sample are 300,000 or so distinct CDR3 sequences, with 10% to 15% of them counted one time only. Jointly, the top ten make up roughly 0.5% of the sample.

The germline V gene gives CDR1 as MDHEN and CDR2 as SYDVKM. V is cut by 3 bases and J by 5 bases, and the space between the germline ends is 10 bases. Its CDR3 holds 13 amino acids, cysteine through phenylalanine. The DNA shown is the 39-base CDR3, in frame from base 1. The treatment or condition label, as the study defines it: live attenuated yellow fever vaccine strain. A standard Ficoll-Paque protocol was used to isolate PBMCs from peripheral blood. Dynabeads CD4 and CD8 positive selection kits were used to isolate CD4 and CD8 T-cell fractions. RNA was extracted with TriZol from bulk PBMCs, CD4 and CD8 fractions, and dextramer-positive and dextramer-negative fractions.

The rearranged chain carries TRBV28 and TRBJ1-2; TRBD1 might be the D gene, on 6 matching bases. The receptor was derived from a man aged 30 to 39 who received the YFV17D yellow fever vaccine. The sample was CD4+ T cells sorted from PBMCs, taken 45 days after the yellow fever booster vaccination. This receptor has the CDR3 CASSFGQNYGYTF. The nucleotide sequence is TGTGCCAGCAGTTTCGGACAGAATTATGGCTACACCTTC.